Listed below are T cell receptor beta chains from one sample, sequenced in a study of neurological immune-mediated disorders. TCRdb fed the 5' RACE reads into MiXCR, producing one record per CDR3 protein. The repertoire has 15,000 to 20,000 distinct CDR3 sequences, roughly 15% of them found once; the top ten carry about 13%. Sequencing was performed on PBMCs. Receptors originate from a man aged 55 to 70 with HTLV-1-associated myelopathy (HAM/TSP). Both conserved end residues are part of each CDR3. A D gene is named only where the DNA matches it firmly. Clone sizes are given selectively: once, few, many, or a class where the clone is expanded.

CDR3	DNA	D	length	J	size	V
CASSQVRSNYEQYF	TGCGCCAGCAGCCAAGTAAGATCCAACTACGAGCAGTACTTC	NA	14	TRBJ2-7	NA	TRBV4-1
CASSPISGANVLTF	TGTGCCAGCAGCCCAATCTCTGGGGCCAACGTCCTGACTTTC	NA	14	TRBJ2-6	many	TRBV28
CAISLAVLDTQCF	TGTGCCATCAGCTTAGCGGTCTTAGATACGCAGTGTTTT	NA	13	TRBJ2-3	once	TRBV7-8
CASSQKSQGDQNTEAFF	TGTGCCAGCAGCCAGAAAAGTCAGGGGGACCAGAACACTGAAGCTTTCTTT	TRBD1	17	TRBJ1-1	many	TRBV7-2
CASSLFVRRSFGTEAFF	TGTGCCAGCAGCTTATTCGTCCGTAGAAGCTTTGGGACTGAAGCTTTCTTT	NA	17	TRBJ1-1	many	TRBV5-8
CASSPQGGKQFF	TGTGCCAGCAGTCCCCAGGGAGGCAAGCAGTTCTTC	NA	12	TRBJ2-1	NA	TRBV12-3/TRBV12-4
CASSLASGSIGETQYF	TGTGCCAGCAGCTTAGCCTCCGGATCGATCGGAGAGACCCAGTACTTC	NA	16	TRBJ2-5	many	TRBV7-8
CSAVGPVNEKLFF	TGCAGTGCTGTCGGCCCGGTTAATGAAAAACTGTTTTTT	NA	13	TRBJ1-4	many	TRBV20-1
CSAPEQGRPSGNEQFF	TGCAGTGCCCCAGAGCAAGGGCGGCCCTCGGGAAATGAGCAGTTCTTC	NA	16	TRBJ2-1	many	TRBV20-1
CAIGRDRVHEQYF	TGTGCCATCGGCCGGGACAGGGTTCACGAGCAGTACTTC	TRBD1	13	TRBJ2-7	few	TRBV10-3
CSASPVFNQPQHF	TGCAGTGCTAGTCCGGTCTTCAATCAGCCCCAGCATTTT	NA	13	TRBJ1-5	many	TRBV20-1
CASSSAGTYEKLFF	TGTGCCAGCAGCTCAGCCGGGACATACGAAAAACTGTTTTTT	NA	14	TRBJ1-4	medium-sized	TRBV7-2
CASSLITVTGELFF	TGTGCCAGCAGCTTAATTACTGTCACCGGGGAGCTGTTTTTT	NA	14	TRBJ2-2	many	TRBV7-2
CSAYTNRQDSGYTF	TGCAGTGCTTATACTAACAGACAGGACTCCGGCTACACCTTC	NA	14	TRBJ1-2	many	TRBV20-1
CASSMTPEGNEQYF	TGCGCCAGCAGTATGACGCCGGAGGGGAACGAGCAGTACTTC	NA	14	TRBJ2-7	many	TRBV10-1
CASRRSNSPLHF	TGTGCCAGCAGACGGAGCAATTCACCCCTCCACTTT	NA	12	TRBJ1-6	NA	TRBV6-5
CASSPLVGDTGELFF	TGTGCCAGCAGCCCGCTAGTCGGGGACACCGGGGAGCTGTTTTTT	NA	15	TRBJ2-2	many	TRBV7-2
CASSGGGSYSGNTIYF	TGTGCCAGCAGTGGTGGGGGTTCTTACTCTGGAAATACCATATATTTT	NA	16	TRBJ1-3	NA	TRBV13
CASSYWTGGGYTF	TGTGCCAGCAGCTACTGGACGGGCGGGGGCTACACCTTC	NA	13	TRBJ1-2	many	TRBV5-5
CAISNWGSGELFF	TGTGCGATCAGCAATTGGGGGTCCGGGGAGCTGTTTTTT	NA	13	TRBJ2-2	once	TRBV3-1
CASSPAAGATEAFF	TGTGCCAGCAGCCCTGCGGCGGGGGCCACTGAAGCTTTCTTT	NA	14	TRBJ1-1	medium-sized	TRBV7-3
CAISETGGMVDTEAFF	TGTGCCATCAGTGAAACAGGGGGGATGGTTGACACTGAAGCTTTCTTT	TRBD1	16	TRBJ1-1	many	TRBV10-3
CASSFDGAGDYEQYF	TGTGCCAGCAGTTTCGACGGAGCCGGAGATTACGAGCAGTACTTC	NA	15	TRBJ2-7	many	TRBV12-3/TRBV12-4
CASSQVRGLGDEQYF	TGTGCCAGCAGCCAAGTACGGGGGCTAGGGGACGAGCAGTACTTC	NA	15	TRBJ2-7	many	TRBV14
CASSKAGQGLNEKLFF	TGTGCCAGCAGCAAAGCGGGACAGGGGCTTAATGAAAAACTGTTTTTT	TRBD1	16	TRBJ1-4	NA	TRBV5-5
CASSPWGQGNEQYF	TGTGCCAGCAGCCCCTGGGGACAGGGGAACGAGCAGTACTTC	TRBD1	14	TRBJ2-7	many	TRBV7-9
CASSIQPGDRGPFYEQYF	TGTGCCAGCAGTATTCAACCGGGGGACAGGGGGCCGTTCTACGAGCAGTACTTC	TRBD1	18	TRBJ2-7	medium-sized	TRBV28
CASSRSGTGQNIQYF	TGTGCCAGCAGCCGCTCCGGGACAGGGCAAAACATTCAGTACTTC	TRBD1	15	TRBJ2-4	medium-sized	TRBV7-3